This T cell receptor (beta chain) was sequenced in a study of T cell repertoires in cytomegalovirus infection. CDR1 is LNHDA, CDR2 SQIVND, per germline (reference sequence). CDR3 length: 15 residues. V was clipped by 5 bases and J by 1 base, with 15 bases between them. TCRdb redid the calling of the reads with MiXCR, one entry per CDR3 protein. This table holds roughly 990,000 distinct CDR3 sequences, approximately 31% found once. This clonotype was found many times. Its matching antigen is unknown. V gene TRBV19 combines with J gene TRBJ2-7; a possible D gene is TRBD2 (5 bases). The receptor was derived from a human donor in good health (CMV status not recorded). Some clones in this sample may be carry-over from other donors' samples. The specimen comprised cultured CD8+ T cells from PBMCs, sampled from culture after CMV antigen stimulation. CDR3 sequence reads: CASSPAWTSSYEQYF. DNA of the CDR3: TGTGCCAGTAGTCCCGCCTGGACTTCGTCCTACGAGCAGTACTTC.